This T cell receptor beta chain comes out of a study of cytomegalovirus exposure and HLA in healthy donors. The PCR made use of 60 Vbeta and 13 Jbeta primers. Libraries were prepared by immunoSEQ multiplex PCR; TCRdb keeps only in-frame clonotypes and omits some of them. The table has 150,000 to 200,000 clones, over 60% seen once; the top ten hold around 3%. V was shortened by 1 base and J by 5 bases, with 6 bases between the two germline ends. CDR1 SGHVS and CDR2 FQNEAQ come from the germline V gene. The CDR3 contains 12 residues. The origin of this receptor is a male donor in good health and CMV-seronegative. The chain is built from TRBV7-8 and TRBJ2-7; D is uncertain. What was sequenced was PBMCs. CDR3 loop: CASSLGANEQYF. The CDR3 nucleotides are TGTGCCAGCAGCTTAGGGGCGAACGAGCAGTACTTC.